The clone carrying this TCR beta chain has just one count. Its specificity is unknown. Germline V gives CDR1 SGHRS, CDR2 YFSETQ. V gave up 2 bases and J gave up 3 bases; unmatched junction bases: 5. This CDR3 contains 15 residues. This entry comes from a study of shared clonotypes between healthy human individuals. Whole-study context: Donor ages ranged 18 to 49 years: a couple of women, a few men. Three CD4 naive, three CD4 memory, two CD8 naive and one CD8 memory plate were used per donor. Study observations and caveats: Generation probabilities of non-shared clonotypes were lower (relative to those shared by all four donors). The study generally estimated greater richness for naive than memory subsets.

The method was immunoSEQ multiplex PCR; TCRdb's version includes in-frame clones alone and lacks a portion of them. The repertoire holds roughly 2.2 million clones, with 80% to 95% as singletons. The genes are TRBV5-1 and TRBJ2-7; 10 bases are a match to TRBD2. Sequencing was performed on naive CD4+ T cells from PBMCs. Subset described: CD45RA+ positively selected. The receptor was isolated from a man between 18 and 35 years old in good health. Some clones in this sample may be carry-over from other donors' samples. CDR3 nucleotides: TGCGCCAGCAGCTTCATCATAGCGGGAGGCTACGAGCAGTACTTC. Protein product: CASSFIIAGGYEQYF.